A single sample is the source of the 13 T cell receptor beta chains below, sequenced in a study of blood T cell repertoires in COVID-19. Sequencing used immunoSEQ multiplex PCR; TCRdb keeps in-frame clones, though not all of them. In the table there are around 60,000 clones, 70% to 90% of which are singletons. Sequencing used peripheral blood. The receptor set was obtained from a human donor in a cohort sampled during active COVID-19.

The rearrangement joins TRBV29-1 to TRBJ2-7, with 9 bases that match TRBD2. This CDR3 has 13 residues. Germline V gene sequence: CDR1 SQVTM, CDR2 ANQGSEA. The ends lost 6 bases at V and 2 bases at J; junction bases unmatched: 5. The CDR3: CSVAGGDTYEQYF. The CDR3 coding sequence is TGCAGCGTCGCGGGAGGGGACACCTACGAGCAGTACTTC.

The chain recombines TRBV4-3 with TRBJ1-2, with 10 bases that match TRBD1. The CDR3 totals 16 residues. V gave up 2 bases and J gave up 4 bases; unmatched junction bases: 7. Germline V gene lookup returns CDR1 LGHNA and CDR2 YSLEER. The CDR3: CASSQKWDRGIYGYTF. The CDR3 DNA sequence: TGCGCCAGCAGCCAAAAATGGGACAGGGGCATCTATGGCTACACCTTC.

J is TRBJ1-3 and V is TRBV28, with 7 bases aligning to TRBD1. CDR1 and CDR2 from the germline V gene are MDHEN and SYDVKM. Trimming took 5 bases from V and 4 from J; bases not matched to a gene: 8. This CDR3 comprises 15 residues. CDR3 nucleotides: TGTGCCAGCAGTCTCCGGGACAGAACGGGAAACACCATATATTTT. Amino acid sequence: CASSLRDRTGNTIYF.

The chain uses TRBV7-3 and TRBJ2-3; TRBD1 matches at 8 bases. Per the germline V gene, CDR1 is SGHTA and CDR2 is FQGTGA. V gave up 5 bases and J gave up 4 bases; unmatched junction bases: 14. CDR3 length equals 17 residues. DNA of the CDR3: TGTGCCAGCAGCCCAGGGCAGGGGGCGCGGGGAGCAGATACGCAGTATTTT. Translation gives CASSPGQGARGADTQYF.

The chain links TRBV7-2 to TRBJ2-7; TRBD1 is a possible D gene (5 bases). CDR3 length: 14 residues. Germline loops: CDR1 SGHTA, CDR2 FQGNSA. V gave up 1 base and J gave up 0 bases, with 7 bases separating them. The CDR3: CASSLGGISYEQYF. Written as DNA, the CDR3 is TGTGCCAGCAGCTTAGGGGGCATCTCCTACGAGCAGTACTTC.

The chain links TRBV6-6 to TRBJ1-2; D not resolved. CDR1 is MNHNY and CDR2 is SVGAGI in the germline V gene (reference sequence). This CDR3 spans 14 amino acids. V was clipped by 5 bases and J by 4 bases, with 14 bases between them. CDR3 DNA: TGTGCCAGCAGTCCGAACGGGGATCTCTATGGCTACACCTTC. Protein sequence: CASSPNGDLYGYTF.

The J gene is TRBJ1-1, the V gene TRBV4-3; D gene unclear. V dropped 1 base and J dropped 1 base, with 4 bases sitting between them. Looked up from germline, CDR1 is LGHNA and CDR2 is YSLEER. The CDR3 length is 13 residues. CDR3 loop: CASSQAWNTEAFF. The CDR3 nucleotides are TGCGCCAGCAGCCAAGCCTGGAACACTGAAGCTTTCTTT.

The genes are TRBV28 and TRBJ1-3, with no clear D. V lost 6 bases and J lost 0, with 12 bases in between. The CDR3 has 15 residues. Germline CDR1 reads MDHEN; CDR2 reads SYDVKM. CDR3 nucleotides: TGTGCCAGCAGCCCCGGGATCCACTCTGGAAACACCATATATTTT. This gives the protein CASSPGIHSGNTIYF. The full variable domain, its missing parts supplied by reference TRBV28 and TRBJ1-3, is DVKVTQSSRYLVKRTGEKVFLECVQDMDHENMFWYRQDPGLGLRLIYFSYDVKMKEKGDIPEGYSVSREKKERFSLILESASTNQTSMYLCASSPGIHSGNTIYFGEGSWLTVV.

This chain connects TRBV6-1 to TRBJ2-5; 10 nucleotides agree with TRBD2. CDR1 is MNHNS and CDR2 is SASEGT in the germline V gene. The V gene end was trimmed by 1 base and the J gene end by 5 bases; junction bases not matched to a gene: 10. The CDR3 sequence is 17 residues long. CDR3 sequence: CASSEGRASGSRETQYF. The CDR3 bases are TGTGCCAGCAGTGAAGGGCGGGCTAGCGGGAGCCGGGAGACCCAGTACTTC.

This clone was counted between two and nine times. This chain uses TRBV7-2 with TRBJ2-7, with D perhaps matching TRBD1 (6 bases). The CDR3 extends over 15 amino acids. V was trimmed by 2 bases and J by 0 bases, leaving 11 bases between them. Germline V gene sequence: CDR1 SGHTA, CDR2 FQGNSA. The CDR3 nucleotides are TGTGCCAGCAGCTTACGGACAGCTAGCTCCTACGAGCAGTACTTC. It specifies CASSLRTASSYEQYF.

This clone showed up just a few times. The gene calls are TRBV27 and TRBJ1-1; D is uncertain. The CDR3 spans 15 residues. The V and J ends lost 6 bases and 1 base respectively, with 15 bases between them. Germline CDR1 and CDR2: MNHEY and SMNVEV (reference sequence). CDR3: CASRTQSPGNTEAFF. CDR3 DNA sequence: TGTGCCAGCAGAACGCAAAGCCCGGGGAACACTGAAGCTTTCTTT.

This clone was observed a single time. The chain couples TRBV7-3 to TRBJ2-1; D is perhaps TRBD2 (7 bases). Germline CDR1 reads SGHTA; CDR2 reads FQGTGA. This CDR3 region has 17 residues. Trimming shortened V by 5 bases and J by 7 bases, and 24 bases separated the two germline ends. The CDR3 sequence: CASSPGGGHRSINEQFF. The CDR3 DNA follows: TGTGCCAGCAGCCCTGGCGGGGGACACCGTTCTATAAATGAGCAGTTCTTC.

The rearrangement links TRBV28 to TRBJ2-2; a weak D match, TRBD2 (6 bases). Trimming shortened V by 9 bases and J by 5 bases, and 22 bases separated the two germline ends. CDR1 and CDR2 from the germline V gene are MDHEN and SYDVKM. The CDR3 has 16 amino acids. CDR3 region: CASGYLDGSGTGELFF. CDR3 coding DNA: TGTGCCAGTGGGTACCTTGACGGGAGTGGGACCGGGGAGCTGTTTTTT.